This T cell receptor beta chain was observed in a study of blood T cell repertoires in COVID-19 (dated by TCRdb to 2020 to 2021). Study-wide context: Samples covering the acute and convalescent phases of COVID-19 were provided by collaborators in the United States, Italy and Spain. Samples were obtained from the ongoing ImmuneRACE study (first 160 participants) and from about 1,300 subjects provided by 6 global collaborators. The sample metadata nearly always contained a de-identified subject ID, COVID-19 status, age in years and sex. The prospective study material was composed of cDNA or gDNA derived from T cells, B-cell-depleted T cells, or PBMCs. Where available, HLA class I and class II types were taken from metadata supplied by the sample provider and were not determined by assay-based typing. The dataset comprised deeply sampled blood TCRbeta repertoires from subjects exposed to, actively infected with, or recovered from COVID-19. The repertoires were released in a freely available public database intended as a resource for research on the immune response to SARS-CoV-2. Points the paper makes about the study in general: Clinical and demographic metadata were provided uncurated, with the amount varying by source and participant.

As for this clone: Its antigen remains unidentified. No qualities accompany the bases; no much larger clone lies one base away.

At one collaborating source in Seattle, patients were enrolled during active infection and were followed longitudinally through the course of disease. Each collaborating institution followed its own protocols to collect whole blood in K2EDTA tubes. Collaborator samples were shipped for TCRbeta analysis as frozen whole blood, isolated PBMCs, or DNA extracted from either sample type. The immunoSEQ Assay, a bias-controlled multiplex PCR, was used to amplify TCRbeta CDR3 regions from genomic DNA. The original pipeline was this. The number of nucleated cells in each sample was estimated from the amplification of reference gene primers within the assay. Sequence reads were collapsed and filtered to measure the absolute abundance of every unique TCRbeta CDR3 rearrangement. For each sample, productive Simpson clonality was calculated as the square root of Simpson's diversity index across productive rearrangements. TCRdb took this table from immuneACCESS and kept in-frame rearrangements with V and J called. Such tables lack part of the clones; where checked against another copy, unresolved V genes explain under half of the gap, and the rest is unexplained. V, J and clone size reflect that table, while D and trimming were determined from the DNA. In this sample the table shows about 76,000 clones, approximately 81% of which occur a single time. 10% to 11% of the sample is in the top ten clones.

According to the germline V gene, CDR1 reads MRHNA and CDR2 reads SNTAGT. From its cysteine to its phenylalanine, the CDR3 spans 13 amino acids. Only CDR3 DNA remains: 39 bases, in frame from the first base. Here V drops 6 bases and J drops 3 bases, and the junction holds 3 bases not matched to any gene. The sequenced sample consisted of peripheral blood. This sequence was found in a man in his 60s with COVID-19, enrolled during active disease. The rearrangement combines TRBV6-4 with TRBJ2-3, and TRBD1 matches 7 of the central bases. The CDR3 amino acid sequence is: CASRKGQTDTQYF. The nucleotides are TGTGCCAGCAGAAAGGGACAGACAGATACGCAGTATTTT.